These 27 T cell receptor beta chains were all obtained from the same sample, sequenced in a study of blood T cell repertoires in COVID-19. The table came from immunoSEQ multiplex PCR; TCRdb's copy has only in-frame clones and leaves some out. The sample records 200,000 or so clones, 65% to 85% being singletons. The sequencing sample was made of peripheral blood. These receptor sequences come from a woman aged 25 to 39 with acute or convalescent COVID-19.

This clone showed up just once. V and J are TRBV7-2 and TRBJ2-7; TRBD2 might be the D (5 bases). The CDR3 runs 14 residues. CDR1 is SGHTA and CDR2 is FQGNSA in the germline V gene. V gave up 2 bases and J gave up 4 bases, with 12 bases separating them. The CDR3 spells CASSLSGSHYEQYF. The CDR3 DNA is TGTGCCAGCAGCTTATCGGGGTCCCATTACGAGCAGTACTTC. The whole variable domain, remainder taken from reference TRBV7-2 and TRBJ2-7, is GAGVSQSPSNKVTEKGKDVELRCDPISGHTALYWYRQSLGQGLEFLIYFQGNSAPDKSGLPSDRFSAERTGGSVSTLTIQRTQQEDSAVYLCASSLSGSHYEQYFGPGTRLTVT.

The chain recombines TRBV29-1 with TRBJ2-3, with 10 bases lining up with TRBD2. This CDR3 is built from 16 residues. Per germline, CDR1 SQVTM and CDR2 ANQGSEA. Unmatched junction bases numbered 8, after V lost 0 bases and J lost 5 bases. The CDR3 sequence: CSVEDRASGSGDTQYF. The CDR3 coding sequence is TGCAGCGTTGAAGATAGGGCTAGCGGGAGTGGAGATACGCAGTATTTT.

V gene TRBV19 combines with J gene TRBJ2-5; 7 bases are shared with TRBD2. Germline V CDR1 and CDR2: LNHDA, SQIVND (reference sequence). With 6 bases clipped from V and 4 bases from J, the junction kept 8 bases outside the gene matches. The CDR3 contains 14 residues. The CDR3 DNA reads TGTGCCAGTAGCCAGGGAGGGAGATTAGAGACCCAGTACTTC. Its translation is CASSQGGRLETQYF. Full variable domain (remainder filled in from reference TRBV19 and TRBJ2-5): DGGITQSPKYLFRKEGQNVTLSCEQNLNHDAMYWYRQDPGQGLRLIYYSQIVNDFQKGDIAEGYSVSREKKESFPLTVTSAQKNPTAFYLCASSQGGRLETQYFGPGTRLLVL.

The chain joins TRBV7-9 to TRBJ2-3; 13 positions match TRBD2. The J segment lost 0 bases and the V segment lost 4 bases, leaving 7 bases of the junction unmatched. The CDR3 has 18 amino acids. In germline, CDR1 is SEHNR, CDR2 FQNEAQ (reference sequence). CDR3 DNA sequence: TGTGCCAGCAGCTCGGGACTAGCGGGGATTGGAAGCACAGATACGCAGTATTTT. Protein product: CASSSGLAGIGSTDTQYF.

This sequence joins TRBV30 and TRBJ2-1; 7 bases align to TRBD2. The CDR3 totals 15 residues. Germline values: CDR1 GTSNPN, CDR2 SVGIG (reference sequence). V lost 3 bases to trimming and J lost 9 bases; unmatched junction nucleotides: 14. For the CDR3, the DNA is TGTGCCTGGAGAGCTAAGGCCCTCTCGGGGGGTGAGCAGTTCTTC. Residues: CAWRAKALSGGEQFF.

The chain links TRBV5-4 to TRBJ2-7, with 9 positions matching TRBD1. J was trimmed by 4 bases and V by 3 bases; bases with no gene match: 5. Germline V gives CDR1 SGHNT, CDR2 YYREEE (reference sequence). The CDR3 is made up of 14 amino acids. The CDR3 here is CASSSRDRAYEQYF. In DNA form, the CDR3 reads TGTGCCAGCAGCTCCCGGGACAGGGCGTACGAGCAGTACTTC.

J is TRBJ2-7 and V is TRBV27, with a weak D call TRBD2 (5 bases). V lost 3 bases to trimming and J lost 0 bases, with 12 bases between them. This CDR3 has 15 residues. The germline gives CDR1 MNHEY, CDR2 SMNVEV (reference sequence). CDR3 in amino acids: CASSFSGMSSYEQYF. The CDR3 region has the DNA TGTGCCAGCAGTTTTTCCGGGATGAGCTCCTACGAGCAGTACTTC.

V and J are TRBV21-1 and TRBJ1-4. TRBV21-1 is reported as a pseudogene. The CDR3 runs to 14 residues. This CDR3 reads CASSKPGIGEKLFF. CDR3 DNA sequence: TGTGCCAGCAGCAAGCCGGGGATAGGTGAAAAACTGTTTTTT.

The chain employs TRBV27 and TRBJ1-2, with D tentatively TRBD1 (6 bases). This CDR3 is built from 15 residues. V lost 5 bases to trimming and J lost 2 bases, with 15 bases between them. The germline CDR1 and CDR2 sequences are MNHEY and SMNVEV (reference sequence). In nucleotides, the CDR3 is TGTGCCAGCAGTCCTTTGCAGGGGCGAAACTATGGCTACACCTTC. Amino acids: CASSPLQGRNYGYTF.

This chain links TRBV20-1 with TRBJ2-1; D remains unclear. Germline V lookup: CDR1 DFQATT, CDR2 SNEGSKA (reference sequence). The CDR3 sequence is 11 residues long. With 3 bases removed from V and 6 bases from J, the gap between germline ends came to 6 bases. The CDR3 DNA sequence: TGCAGTGCTAGTTTATCCAATGAGCAGTTCTTC. Residues: CSASLSNEQFF.

This clone was picked up one time. The chain joins TRBV15 to TRBJ1-1; no clear D gene. The germline CDR1 and CDR2 sequences are LNHNV and YYDKDF (reference sequence). The CDR3 extends over 14 amino acids. The ends were cut back, 1 base at V and 1 base at J, with 7 bases in the middle. The DNA for the CDR3 is TGTGCCACCAGCAGAGGAGATTCGAACACTGAAGCTTTCTTT. Protein: CATSRGDSNTEAFF.

In nucleotides, the CDR3 is TGTGCCAGCTCACCTGGACAGGGCCGCTACGAGCAGTACTTC. This sequence encodes CASSPGQGRYEQYF. This rearrangement joins TRBV18 to TRBJ2-7, with 8 bases matching TRBD1. CDR1 is KGHSH, CDR2 LQKENI, per germline. Trimming at V came to 3 bases and at J to 3 bases, leaving 4 bases not matched to a gene. CDR3 length: 14 residues.

V gene TRBV6-5 combines with J gene TRBJ1-5; D is ambiguous. With 5 bases removed from V and 11 bases from J, the gap between germline ends came to 19 bases. This CDR3 has 14 amino acids. CDR1 and CDR2 from the germline V gene are MNHEY and SVGAGI. CDR3 in amino acids: CASSPQVGPVSQHF. Here the CDR3 DNA reads TGTGCCAGCAGTCCCCAGGTTGGTCCGGTTTCCCAGCATTTT.

The V and J genes are TRBV7-6 and TRBJ1-1; no clear D. The CDR3 is 13 residues long. Germline V gene data show CDR1 as SGHVS and CDR2 as FNYEAQ. Trimming removed 1 base from V and 1 base from J, with 4 bases in between. The CDR3 protein is CASSLDQNTEAFF. CDR3 sequence (DNA): TGTGCCAGCAGCTTAGATCAGAACACTGAAGCTTTCTTT.

The V and J genes are TRBV7-6 and TRBJ1-1; the D gene is possibly TRBD1 (5 bases). There are 15 residues in the CDR3. V lost 4 bases and J lost 1, with 13 bases in between. Germline V gene lookup returns CDR1 SGHVS and CDR2 FNYEAQ. The CDR3 reads CASSSLQVPNTEAFF. The CDR3 DNA is TGTGCCAGCAGCTCCCTACAGGTCCCGAACACTGAAGCTTTCTTT.

The count of this clone is one. The chain combines TRBV28 with TRBJ1-2; TRBD1 matches at 8 bases. V shed 5 bases, J shed 7 bases, and the junction held 12 bases outside the gene matches. This CDR3 has 15 residues. CDR1 and CDR2 from the germline V gene are MDHEN and SYDVKM. CDR3 residues: CASSPTETGVGGYTF. The DNA of the CDR3 is TGTGCCAGCAGTCCAACGGAGACAGGGGTGGGTGGCTACACCTTC.

This sequence joins TRBV6-2 or TRBV6-3 and TRBJ2-7; 8 bases align to TRBD1. V lost 2 bases to trimming and J lost 4 bases; unmatched junction nucleotides: 13. CDR3 length equals 17 residues. Germline CDR1 and CDR2: MNHEY and SVGEGT. The CDR3 loop is CASSYVEGQGITYEQYF. In DNA form, the CDR3 reads TGTGCCAGCAGTTACGTTGAAGGACAGGGTATAACTTACGAGCAGTACTTC.

The chain employs TRBV25-1 and TRBJ2-2; TRBD1 matches at 8 bases. The trim removed 10 bases at V and 1 base at J, leaving 14 bases unmatched. The CDR3 consists of 17 residues. Per germline, CDR1 MGHDK and CDR2 SYGVNS. In DNA form, the CDR3 reads TGTGCCACCCGACCGGACAGGGCTTTGTGGAACACCGGGGAGCTGTTTTTT. Translation: CATRPDRALWNTGELFF.

The chain is built from TRBV7-9 and TRBJ1-2, with 7 bases lining up with TRBD1. Germline CDR1 SEHNR, CDR2 FQNEAQ (reference sequence). The CDR3 covers 16 residues. The V segment lost 1 base and the J segment 2 bases; nucleotides outside the gene matches: 7. The DNA of the CDR3 is TGTGCCAGCAGCTTAGTACCGGACAGGCCAAACTATGGCTACACCTTC. This translates into CASSLVPDRPNYGYTF.

The chain recombines TRBV7-4 with TRBJ1-4, with 7 bases identical to TRBD1. Germline V gene data show CDR1 as SGHVT and CDR2 as SQSDAQ. The CDR3 length is 15 residues. Trimming at V came to 4 bases and at J to 4 bases, leaving 6 bases not matched to a gene. The CDR3 DNA reads TGTGCCAGCAGCTACGGGACAGTTCTTAATGAAAAACTGTTTTTT. Translation gives CASSYGTVLNEKLFF.

V is TRBV5-1 and J is TRBJ2-2, with D possibly TRBD1 on 5 matching bases. Germline assignment: CDR1 SGHRS and CDR2 YFSETQ. Trimming stripped 3 bases from V and 4 bases from J, with 13 bases between. There are 15 residues in the CDR3. CDR3: CASSYPGAGTGELFF. As DNA, the CDR3 is TGCGCCAGCAGCTACCCTGGGGCCGGCACCGGGGAGCTGTTTTTT.

The genes are TRBV4-1 and TRBJ2-5, with TRBD2 as a possible D gene (5 bases). Germline CDR1 is MGHRA and CDR2 is YSYEKL. The V end was cut by 0 bases, the J end by 0 bases, with 8 bases between. The CDR3 runs to 15 residues. CDR3 bases: TGCGCCAGCAGCCAAGAGGGAGTTAACCAAGAGACCCAGTACTTC. It encodes CASSQEGVNQETQYF.

The genes are TRBV5-4 and TRBJ2-7; 8 bases agree with TRBD2. Germline V gives CDR1 SGHNT, CDR2 YYREEE (reference sequence). The CDR3 has 15 amino acids. The V segment lost 4 bases and the J segment 7 bases; nucleotides outside the gene matches: 13. CDR3 protein: CASSPPPAGVGEQYF. The DNA for the CDR3 is TGTGCCAGCAGCCCCCCCCCAGCGGGGGTGGGGGAGCAGTACTTC.

The rearrangement links TRBV6-2 or TRBV6-3 to TRBJ2-1; D gene ambiguous. CDR1 and CDR2 from the germline V gene are MNHEY and SVGEGT. The CDR3 has 14 amino acids. Trimming shortened V by 6 bases and J by 0 bases, and 9 bases separated the two germline ends. The chain's CDR3 is CASSPSSSYNEQFF. For the CDR3, the DNA is TGTGCCAGCAGCCCGTCTAGCTCCTACAATGAGCAGTTCTTC.

This chain uses TRBV6-2 or TRBV6-3 with TRBJ1-5; D unclear. CDR1 is MNHEY, CDR2 SVGEGT, per germline. This CDR3 contains 18 residues. V was clipped by 2 bases and J by 0 bases, with 17 bases between them. CDR3 region: CASSYLRGSSYSNQPQHF. CDR3 DNA: TGTGCCAGCAGTTACCTTCGGGGTAGCTCCTATAGCAATCAGCCCCAGCATTTT.

The gene calls are TRBV11-2 and TRBJ1-3, with no clear D. Germline values: CDR1 SGHAT, CDR2 FQNNGV. The CDR3 spans 14 residues. Deletions cut 2 bases from V and 3 bases from J, with 8 bases between. The CDR3 nucleotides are TGTGCCAGCAGCTTAAGCTCTTTTGGAAACACCATATATTTT. Amino acid sequence: CASSLSSFGNTIYF.

V usage is TRBV11-3 and J usage is TRBJ2-2, with 10 bases matching TRBD1. The CDR3 loop spans 17 amino acids. Germline trimming cut 1 base from V and 4 bases from J; bases unmatched to any gene: 6. CDR1 SGHNT and CDR2 YENEEA come from the germline V gene. CDR3 sequence: CASSLAGQGVFTGELFF. CDR3 coding DNA: TGTGCCAGCAGCTTAGCCGGACAGGGGGTATTCACCGGGGAGCTGTTTTTT.